One sample yielded the 21 T cell receptor beta chains listed below, sequenced in a study of cytomegalovirus exposure and HLA in healthy donors. Primers: 60 Vbeta forward and 13 Jbeta reverse. Clones were sequenced by immunoSEQ multiplex PCR, and TCRdb holds only the in-frame ones, with some missing. Of some 140,000 clones listed, roughly 73% are singletons. Input material: PBMCs. These receptors were taken from a woman aged 40 to 50 in good health and CMV-seronegative.

As for this clone: Other DNA sequences within the sample encode an identical CDR3. The rearrangement links TRBV2 to TRBJ2-7; D remains unclear. Germline CDR1 and CDR2: SNHLY and FYNNEI. The CDR3 has 14 amino acids. CDR3 bases: TGTGCCAGCAGTGGGCAGGTCAGCTCCTATGAGCAGTACGTC. Translated: CASSGQVSSYEQYV.

The V gene is TRBV10-3, the J gene TRBJ1-2, with 11 nucleotides matching TRBD1. The CDR3 contains 17 residues. The junction had 6 bases not matched to a gene; V was cut back by 0 bases and J by 3 bases. Germline V gene lookup returns CDR1 ENHRY and CDR2 SYGVKD. The CDR3 loop is CAISESWTGGSDYGYTF. CDR3 sequence (DNA): TGTGCCATCAGTGAGTCCTGGACAGGGGGCAGTGACTATGGCTACACCTTC.

The chain joins TRBV10-3 to TRBJ2-7; 9 bases are a match to TRBD1. V shed 4 bases, J shed 5 bases, and the junction held 15 bases outside the gene matches. Germline CDR1 is ENHRY and CDR2 is SYGVKD. The CDR3 length is 17 residues. DNA for the CDR3: TGTGCCATCAGTGCCCCCGGGACAGGGTTGGGGGAGGACGAGCAGTACTTC. As protein: CAISAPGTGLGEDEQYF.

The chain has TRBV6-1 and TRBJ2-3; D unresolved. The germline V gene encodes CDR1 MNHNS and CDR2 SASEGT. The V end was cut by 7 bases, the J end by 2 bases, with 19 bases between. The CDR3 is 16 amino acids. The CDR3 sequence is CASNDWALHHTDTQYF. The DNA for the CDR3 is TGTGCCAGCAATGATTGGGCCCTACACCACACAGATACGCAGTATTTT.

The chain is built from TRBV5-4 and TRBJ1-2; 7 nucleotides match TRBD1. Germline CDR1 is SGHNT and CDR2 is YYREEE (reference sequence). V lost 2 bases and J lost 4; bases outside the gene matches: 11. The CDR3 consists of 16 residues. CDR3 DNA sequence: TGTGCCAGCAGCTTTGGAGGCACAGGGGCGGGCTATGGCTACACCTTC. Translated: CASSFGGTGAGYGYTF.

This rearrangement joins TRBV19 to TRBJ1-1; a possible D gene is TRBD1 (5 bases). Germline assignment: CDR1 LNHDA and CDR2 SQIVND (reference sequence). Trimming removed 10 bases at V and 4 bases at J, with 10 bases between. This CDR3 contains 11 residues. The CDR3 nucleotides read TGTGCCACCCGGGGGAGCACTGAAGCTTTCTTT. The encoded protein is CATRGSTEAFF. Supplemented by reference TRBV19 and TRBJ1-1, the full variable domain reads DGGITQSPKYLFRKEGQNVTLSCEQNLNHDAMYWYRQDPGQGLRLIYYSQIVNDFQKGDIAEGYSVSREKKESFPLTVTSAQKNPTAFYLCATRGSTEAFFGQGTRLTVV.

The rearrangement joins TRBV27 to TRBJ2-1; a possible D gene is TRBD1 (6 bases). Germline assignment: CDR1 MNHEY and CDR2 SMNVEV (reference sequence). V was shortened by 8 bases and J by 0 bases, with 20 bases between the two germline ends. The CDR3 is 17 residues long. CDR3 region: CASRRRTVPSSYNEQFF. The DNA of the CDR3 is TGTGCCAGCCGAAGAAGGACAGTTCCTAGCTCCTACAATGAGCAGTTCTTC.

V and J are TRBV7-9 and TRBJ1-2; 8 nucleotides line up with TRBD1. The V and J ends lost 5 bases and 2 bases, in that order; junction bases with no gene match: 7. The CDR3 is 15 amino acids. CDR1 is SEHNR, CDR2 FQNEAQ, per germline (reference sequence). As DNA, the CDR3 is TGTGCCAGCAGCCATAAGACAGGGGCCAACTATGGCTACACCTTC. Its protein product is CASSHKTGANYGYTF.

The V and J genes are TRBV29-1 and TRBJ1-3; no reliable D call. The length of the CDR3 is 10 residues. The germline gives CDR1 SQVTM, CDR2 ANQGSEA. Trimming shortened V by 8 bases and J by 8 bases, and 10 bases separated the two germline ends. Written as DNA, the CDR3 is TGCAGCCACCCCGGGGACACCATATATTTT. Translating it yields CSHPGDTIYF. The variable domain in full, completed from reference TRBV29-1 and TRBJ1-3, reads SAVISQKPSRDICQRGTSLTIQCQVDSQVTMMFWYRQQPGQSLTLIATANQGSEATYESGFVIDKFPISRPNLTFSTLTVSNMSPEDSSIYLCSHPGDTIYFGEGSWLTVV.

V and J are TRBV6-5 and TRBJ1-2, with 9 positions matching TRBD1. V was pared by 2 bases and J by 7 bases, with 5 bases of the junction left unmatched. The germline V gene encodes CDR1 MNHEY and CDR2 SVGAGI. The CDR3 runs to 14 residues. CDR3 in DNA: TGTGCCAGCAGTTACGCTACAGGGGGCGGTGGCTACACCTTC. This sequence encodes CASSYATGGGGYTF.

This chain joins TRBV18 and TRBJ1-4; unclear D gene. Germline loops: CDR1 KGHSH, CDR2 LQKENI. Trimming stripped 4 bases from V and 8 bases from J, with 17 bases between. CDR3 length: 15 residues. The CDR3 nucleotides are TGTGCCAGCTCACTAAAGGTCCTGGGGAGCGAAAAACTGTTTTTT. Its translation: CASSLKVLGSEKLFF.

The chain carries TRBV25-1 and TRBJ1-3, with D possibly being TRBD1 (6 bases). Germline assignment: CDR1 MGHDK and CDR2 SYGVNS. There are 16 residues in the CDR3. The germline V and J ends were trimmed by 1 base and 0 bases, with 10 bases remaining between them. CDR3 in DNA: TGTGCCAGCAGTGAATTTGGGGACATCTCTGGAAACACCATATATTTT. It encodes CASSEFGDISGNTIYF. The full variable domain, rest sourced from reference TRBV25-1 and TRBJ1-3, is EADIYQTPRYLVIGTGKKITLECSQTMGHDKMYWYQQDPGMELHLIHYSYGVNSTEKGDLSSESTVSRIRTEHFPLTLESARPSHTSQYLCASSEFGDISGNTIYFGEGSWLTVV.

CDR3 protein: CASSPQRGEDTIYF. DNA of the CDR3: TGTGCCAGCTCACCACAGCGAGGAGAGGACACCATATATTTT. The chain recombines TRBV18 with TRBJ1-3; D call uncertain. The CDR3 runs 14 residues. Germline V gene data show CDR1 as KGHSH and CDR2 as LQKENI. Trimming pared 1 base from V and 8 bases from J, leaving 12 bases between.

The chain has TRBV28 and TRBJ2-6; TRBD2 matches 8 bases. The V gene end was trimmed by 6 bases and the J gene end by 2 bases; junction bases not matched to a gene: 6. CDR3 length equals 16 residues. Germline V lookup: CDR1 MDHEN, CDR2 SYDVKM. This CDR3 is CASSSGGLAGANVLTF. In DNA, the CDR3 is TGTGCCAGCAGCTCGGGGGGGTTGGCTGGGGCCAACGTCCTGACTTTC.

This chain uses TRBV15 with TRBJ1-5; TRBD1 might be the D (6 bases). Germline CDR1 and CDR2: LNHNV and YYDKDF (reference sequence). V was trimmed by 1 base and J by 0 bases, leaving 7 bases between them. This CDR3 has 15 amino acids. The CDR3 DNA reads as TGTGCCACCAGCAGAGCAGGGGTTAGCAATCAGCCCCAGCATTTT. The encoded protein is CATSRAGVSNQPQHF.

V and J are TRBV19 and TRBJ1-5, with D perhaps matching TRBD1 (5 bases). The CDR3 is made up of 15 amino acids. The V and J ends lost 3 bases and 4 bases respectively, with 13 bases between them. Germline V gene data show CDR1 as LNHDA and CDR2 as SQIVND (reference sequence). CDR3 residues: CASSMGGLGNQPQHF. CDR3 bases: TGTGCCAGTAGTATGGGGGGTTTAGGGAATCAGCCCCAGCATTTT.

The chain combines TRBV6-1 with TRBJ2-7; TRBD2 is a possible D gene (6 bases). CDR1 and CDR2 from the germline V gene are MNHNS and SASEGT. V gave up 6 bases and J gave up 4 bases, with 10 bases separating them. CDR3 size: 12 residues. CDR3 nucleotide sequence: TGTGCCAGCAGAGGAGGGGCGTACGAGCAGTACTTC. Its translation: CASRGGAYEQYF.

V is TRBV6-1 and J is TRBJ1-5; 7 bases agree with TRBD1. Trimming removed 4 bases from V and 3 bases from J; junction bases left unmatched: 12. In germline, CDR1 is MNHNS, CDR2 SASEGT. The CDR3 has 17 residues. The CDR3 reads CASSVMVGTEINQPQHF. The CDR3 region has the DNA TGTGCCAGCAGTGTGATGGTAGGGACAGAGATCAATCAGCCCCAGCATTTT.

This clone was detected only a few times. V usage is TRBV7-9 and J usage is TRBJ1-2; D remains unclear. Looked up from germline, CDR1 is SEHNR and CDR2 is FQNEAQ (reference sequence). This CDR3 has 14 amino acids. The V end lost 5 bases, the J end lost 2 bases, and 12 bases lay between the germline ends. In DNA form, the CDR3 reads TGTGCCAGCAGCAGTTCTGGCGGGAACTATGGCTACACCTTC. As protein: CASSSSGGNYGYTF. Combining the CDR3 with reference TRBV7-9 and TRBJ1-2 gives the whole variable domain DTGVSQNPRHKITKRGQNVTFRCDPISEHNRLYWYRQTLGQGPEFLTYFQNEAQLEKSRLLSDRFSAERPKGSFSTLEIQRTEQGDSAMYLCASSSSGGNYGYTFGSGTRLTVV.

The genes are TRBV5-4 and TRBJ1-4, with 12 bases fitting TRBD1. After removal of 7 bases from V and 8 bases from J, the junction contained 9 bases not matched to a gene. This CDR3 spans 15 amino acids. Germline lookup yields CDR1 SGHNT and CDR2 YYREEE (reference sequence). The CDR3 reads CASGTGGTTPEKLFF. The CDR3 DNA reads TGTGCCAGCGGGACAGGGGGCACCACGCCCGAAAAACTGTTTTTT.

This clone was picked up a small number of times. This same CDR3 is encoded by further DNA sequences in the sample. J is TRBJ2-2 and V is TRBV2; 9 nucleotides match TRBD1. The CDR3 has 16 residues. The junction had 4 bases not matched to a gene; V was cut back by 1 base and J by 4 bases. Germline loops: CDR1 SNHLY, CDR2 FYNNEI. The CDR3 spells CASSEETGGVTGELFF. CDR3 bases: TGTGCCAGCAGTGAAGAGACAGGGGGAGTCACCGGGGAGCTGTTTTTT.